The rows below give T cell receptor beta chains drawn from one sample of a study of control samples from healthy donors and cancer patients. Assay used: immunoSEQ multiplex PCR; TCRdb lists only in-frame clones, some missing. The sample holds 70,000 to 75,000 clones, roughly 87% seen once. The sequencing input was blood. Receptors were obtained from a woman aged 45-59 years in good health. Each CDR3 is given with its conserved first and last residue. D genes are given only for firm matches. Clone size is not always given. Where it is, it says once, few, many or a class for expanded clones.

abundance: -
v_gene: TRBV12-3/TRBV12-4
d_gene: -
j_gene: TRBJ2-1
CDR3aa: CASTRGAYNEQFF
CDR3nt: TGTGCCAGCACGAGGGGAGCCTACAATGAGCAGTTCTTC

abundance: -
v_gene: TRBV4-1
d_gene: TRBD2
j_gene: TRBJ2-7
CDR3aa: CASSQDPRAGGLYEQYF
CDR3nt: TGCGCCAGCAGCCAAGACCCAAGAGCGGGAGGTCTTTACGAGCAGTACTTC

abundance: -
v_gene: TRBV9
d_gene: -
j_gene: TRBJ2-3
CDR3aa: CASSVATSSADTQYF
CDR3nt: TGTGCCAGCAGCGTAGCTACTAGCAGTGCAGATACGCAGTATTTT

abundance: -
v_gene: TRBV7-8
d_gene: TRBD2
j_gene: TRBJ2-3
CDR3aa: CASSQGLATDTQYF
CDR3nt: TGTGCCAGCAGCCAGGGACTAGCGACAGATACGCAGTATTTT

abundance: -
v_gene: TRBV5-8
d_gene: -
j_gene: TRBJ1-1
CDR3aa: CASDSPGPNTEAFF
CDR3nt: TGTGCCAGCGACTCTCCAGGGCCGAACACTGAAGCTTTCTTT

abundance: -
v_gene: TRBV5-1
d_gene: TRBD2
j_gene: TRBJ2-7
CDR3aa: CASSPQLAGGPREQYF
CDR3nt: TGCGCCAGCAGCCCCCAACTAGCGGGAGGGCCGAGAGAGCAGTACTTC

abundance: medium-sized
v_gene: TRBV7-9
d_gene: TRBD1
j_gene: TRBJ1-3
CDR3aa: CASSLRTGIAGNTIYF
CDR3nt: TGTGCCAGCAGCTTGAGGACAGGGATCGCTGGAAACACCATATATTTT

abundance: -
v_gene: TRBV7-9
d_gene: -
j_gene: TRBJ2-7
CDR3aa: CASSFTYEQYF
CDR3nt: TGTGCCAGCAGCTTTACCTACGAGCAGTACTTC

abundance: -
v_gene: TRBV19
d_gene: -
j_gene: TRBJ2-1
CDR3aa: CASTTLGLDPNEQFF
CDR3nt: TGTGCCAGTACAACCCTGGGACTTGACCCCAATGAGCAGTTCTTC

abundance: -
v_gene: TRBV7-3
d_gene: -
j_gene: TRBJ2-7
CDR3aa: CASSLTDRLDEQYF
CDR3nt: TGTGCCAGCAGCTTAACGGACCGCTTAGACGAGCAGTACTTC

abundance: -
v_gene: TRBV20-1
d_gene: -
j_gene: TRBJ2-5
CDR3aa: CSARRETQYF
CDR3nt: TGCAGTGCTAGGAGGGAGACCCAGTACTTC

abundance: -
v_gene: TRBV24-1
d_gene: -
j_gene: TRBJ1-2
CDR3aa: CATSDGTIYGYTF
CDR3nt: TGTGCCACCAGTGATGGGACAATCTATGGCTACACCTTC

abundance: -
v_gene: TRBV5-1
d_gene: TRBD1
j_gene: TRBJ2-7
CDR3aa: CASSLGGSATGARKEQYF
CDR3nt: TGCGCCAGCAGCTTGGGGGGGTCGGCGACAGGGGCCCGTAAGGAGCAGTACTTC